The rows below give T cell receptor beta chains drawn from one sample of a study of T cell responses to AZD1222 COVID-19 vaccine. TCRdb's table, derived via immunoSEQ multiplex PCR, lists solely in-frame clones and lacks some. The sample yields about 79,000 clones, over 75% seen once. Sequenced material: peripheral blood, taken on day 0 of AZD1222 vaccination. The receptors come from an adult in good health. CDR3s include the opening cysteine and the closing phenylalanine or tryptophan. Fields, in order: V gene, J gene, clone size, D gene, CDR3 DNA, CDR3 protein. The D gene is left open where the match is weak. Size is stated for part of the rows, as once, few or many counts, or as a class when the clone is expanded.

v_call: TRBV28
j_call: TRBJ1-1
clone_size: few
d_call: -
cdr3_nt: TGTGCCAGCAGTCACGACCCTCCAATTGGGCTGGGAGCTTTCTTT
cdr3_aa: CASSHDPPIGLGAFF

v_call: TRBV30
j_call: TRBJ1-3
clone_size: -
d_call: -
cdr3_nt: TGTGCCTGGCGGAATCATGGAAACACCATATATTTT
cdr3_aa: CAWRNHGNTIYF

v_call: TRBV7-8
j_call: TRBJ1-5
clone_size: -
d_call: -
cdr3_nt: TGTGCCAGCAGTCTAGGACAGAGTCGCAATCAGCCCCAGCATTTT
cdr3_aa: CASSLGQSRNQPQHF

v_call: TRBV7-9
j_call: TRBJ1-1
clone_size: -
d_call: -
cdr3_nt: TGTGCCAGCAGCCTGGCCGGGGTCAACACTGAAGCTTTCTTT
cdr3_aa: CASSLAGVNTEAFF

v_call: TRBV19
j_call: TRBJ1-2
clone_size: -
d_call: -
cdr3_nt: TGTGCCAGATCCGAAGGGAGGGACTTCTATGGCTACACCTTC
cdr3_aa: CARSEGRDFYGYTF

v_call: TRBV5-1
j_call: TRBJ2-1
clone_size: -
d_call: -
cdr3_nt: TGCGCCAGCAGCTTGCAGGGGGGTTCCTACAATGAGCAGTTCTTC
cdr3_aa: CASSLQGGSYNEQFF

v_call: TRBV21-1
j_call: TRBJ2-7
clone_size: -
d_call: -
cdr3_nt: TGTGCCAGCAGCAATAGCGGGGGGGAGCCCTACGAGCAGTACTTC
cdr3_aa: CASSNSGGEPYEQYF

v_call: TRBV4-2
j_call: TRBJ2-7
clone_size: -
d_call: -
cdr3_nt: TGTGCCAGCAGCCAAGACGCCGGTAGCCTGGGAGGACAGTACTTC
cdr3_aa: CASSQDAGSLGGQYF

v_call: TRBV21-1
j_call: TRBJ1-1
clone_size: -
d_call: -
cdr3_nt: TGTGCCAGCAGCAAAGGGCCGAACACTGAAGCTTTCTTT
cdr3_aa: CASSKGPNTEAFF

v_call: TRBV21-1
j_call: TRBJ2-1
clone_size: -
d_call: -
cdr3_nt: TGTGCCAGCAGCAAATCTCGAGCGGGGGGGACGAACAATGAGCAGTTCTTC
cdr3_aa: CASSKSRAGGTNNEQFF